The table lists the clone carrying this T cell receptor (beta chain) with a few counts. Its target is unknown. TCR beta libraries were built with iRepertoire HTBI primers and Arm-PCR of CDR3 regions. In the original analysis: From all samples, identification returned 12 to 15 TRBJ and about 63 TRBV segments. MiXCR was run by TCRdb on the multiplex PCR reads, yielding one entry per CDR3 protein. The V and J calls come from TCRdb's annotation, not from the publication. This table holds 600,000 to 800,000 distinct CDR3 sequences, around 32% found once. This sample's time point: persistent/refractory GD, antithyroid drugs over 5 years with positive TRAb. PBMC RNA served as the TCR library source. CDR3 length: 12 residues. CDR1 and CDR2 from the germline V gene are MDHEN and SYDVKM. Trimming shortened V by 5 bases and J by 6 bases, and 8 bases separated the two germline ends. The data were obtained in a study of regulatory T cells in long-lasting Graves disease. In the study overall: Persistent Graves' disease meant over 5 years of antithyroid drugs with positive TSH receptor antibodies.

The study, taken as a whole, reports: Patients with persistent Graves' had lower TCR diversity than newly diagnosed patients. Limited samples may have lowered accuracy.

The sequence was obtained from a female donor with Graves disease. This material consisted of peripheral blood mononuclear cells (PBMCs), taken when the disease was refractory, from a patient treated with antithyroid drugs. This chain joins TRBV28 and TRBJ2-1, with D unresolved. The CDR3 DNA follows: TGTGCCAGCAGTCAAAGACGCAATGAGCAGTTCTTC. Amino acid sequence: CASSQRRNEQFF.